These T cell receptor beta chains were read from a single sample in a study of blood T cell repertoires in COVID-19. Method: immunoSEQ multiplex PCR; TCRdb's copy keeps in-frame clones and lacks some. The sample yields over 250,000 clones, roughly 86% seen once. Sequencing was performed on PBMCs or T cells enriched from blood (not recorded which). These receptors all come from a woman aged 18-30 years who had recovered from COVID-19. The CDR3 runs from the conserved cysteine through the conserved F or W. The D gene is left open where the match is weak. Clone size is stated in some rows and not others, as once, few, many or a class when expanded.

D gene	clone size	V gene	J gene	CDR3 DNA	CDR3 protein
TRBD2	once	TRBV28	TRBJ2-7	TGTGCCTGCCGAAGGACTAGCGGGGGGGGCGAGCAGTACTTC	CACRRTSGGGEQYF
TRBD1	.	TRBV28	TRBJ1-2	TGTGCCAGCAGTTCTACCGATTTCTGGGACAGGGAGAATGGCTACACCTTC	CASSSTDFWDRENGYTF
TRBD1	.	TRBV6-5	TRBJ2-2	TGTGCCAGCAGTTACGCTGGACAGGGGGTGGCCGGGGAGCTGTTTTTT	CASSYAGQGVAGELFF
.	.	TRBV2	TRBJ1-4	TGTGCCAGCAGCATACTAGCAGCAGGTTTGGTTGAAAAACTGTTTTTT	CASSILAAGLVEKLFF
.	.	TRBV25-1	TRBJ1-5	TGTGCCAGCAGTCCACGGGGCGGGAGCCGGCCCCAGCATTTT	CASSPRGGSRPQHF
.	few	TRBV25-1	TRBJ1-3	TGTGCCAGCAGTGAATGGGGACTGTCTGGAAACACCATATATTTT	CASSEWGLSGNTIYF
TRBD1	.	TRBV6-6	TRBJ1-6	TGTGCCAGCAGAGGGACAGGGGGGACCCGTAATTCACCCCTCCACTTT	CASRGTGGTRNSPLHF
TRBD2	.	TRBV5-1	TRBJ2-5	TGCGCCAGCAGCTCTACCGGGGGGGCCCGGGAGACCCAGTACTTC	CASSSTGGARETQYF
.	.	TRBV28	TRBJ2-2	TGTGCCAGCAGTTTTGAGTTTCAGGCAGGGAACACCGGGGAGCTGTTTTTT	CASSFEFQAGNTGELFF
.	.	TRBV6-5	TRBJ2-7	TGTGCCAGCAGTTACCCAAAGACGGAGAACTCCTACGAGCAGTACTTC	CASSYPKTENSYEQYF
.	.	TRBV18	TRBJ2-7	TGTGCCAGCTCACCAGCTAGCGAAACCTACGAGCAGTACTTC	CASSPASETYEQYF
TRBD1	.	TRBV4-3	TRBJ2-3	TGCGCCAGCAGCCAAGGTAGAAGAGGGACAGGGCTCATGGATACGCAGTATTTT	CASSQGRRGTGLMDTQYF
TRBD1	.	TRBV2	TRBJ2-6	TGTGCAACCGGGGCCTGGACAGGGGAATATGGGGCCAACGTCCTGACTTTC	CATGAWTGEYGANVLTF
.	.	TRBV9	TRBJ1-2	TGTGCCAGCAGCGCCGGAGGGAACGTCTATGGCTACACCTTC	CASSAGGNVYGYTF
TRBD1	few	TRBV7-9	TRBJ1-2	TGTGCCAGCAGCTTAGGTGGGGGACAGGGATTCTATGGCTACACCTTC	CASSLGGGQGFYGYTF
TRBD1	.	TRBV2	TRBJ1-6	TGTGCCAGCAGTGAATGGACAGGCGGGGAAAAGGATAATTCACCCCTCCACTTT	CASSEWTGGEKDNSPLHF
TRBD2	.	TRBV7-2	TRBJ2-1	TGTGCCAGCAGACCCACTAGCGGGAGACTTGAGCAGTTCTTC	CASRPTSGRLEQFF
.	.	TRBV9	TRBJ1-4	TGTGCCAGCAGCGTTCAGGGTGCTAATGAAAAACTGTTTTTT	CASSVQGANEKLFF
.	.	TRBV6-2/TRBV6-3	TRBJ1-6	TGTGCCAGCAGTTACGGGTGGAGCTCCTATAATTCACCCCTCCACTTT	CASSYGWSSYNSPLHF
.	.	TRBV7-2	TRBJ1-3	TGTGCCAGCAGCTTAGTGGCAGGAAACACCATATATTTT	CASSLVAGNTIYF
TRBD1	.	TRBV11-2	TRBJ1-1	TGTGCCAGCAGCGCGGACAGGGTAAACACTGAAGCTTTCTTT	CASSADRVNTEAFF
.	.	TRBV4-1	TRBJ1-2	TGCGCCAGCAGCCAAGAAGGCGGAGCGCTCTATGGCTACACCTTC	CASSQEGGALYGYTF
.	.	TRBV7-9	TRBJ2-7	TGTGCCAGCAGCTGGGGGGGCAGGGAGTCCTACGAGCAGTACTTC	CASSWGGRESYEQYF
.	.	TRBV19	TRBJ2-2	TGTGCCAGTAGTACTCGACTGGGTGAGGGAAGCGGGGAGCTGTTTTTT	CASSTRLGEGSGELFF
TRBD2	.	TRBV7-2	TRBJ2-7	TGTGCCAGTAAGATGACTGATAGCGGGGGTCCTTGGGAGCAGTACTTC	CASKMTDSGGPWEQYF
.	.	TRBV27	TRBJ1-2	TGTGCCAGCAGTTTTAATTCTTTAGCTAACTATGGCTACACCTTC	CASSFNSLANYGYTF
TRBD2	.	TRBV2	TRBJ2-5	TGTGCCAGCAGCCCGGGACTAGCGGGGGAAGAGACCCAGTACTTC	CASSPGLAGEETQYF
.	.	TRBV5-1	TRBJ1-2	TGCGCCAGCAGCTTGGGCAGAGGCTATGGCTACACCTTC	CASSLGRGYGYTF
.	.	TRBV30	TRBJ1-2	TGTGCCTGGAGACCCGACAGTTTCTATGGCTACACCTTC	CAWRPDSFYGYTF
TRBD1	once	TRBV19	TRBJ1-5	TGTGCCAGTAGGGCAGGGACAGGGGCCCTCAATCAGCCCCAGCATTTT	CASRAGTGALNQPQHF
TRBD1	.	TRBV19	TRBJ1-4	TGTGCCAGCGGGGACAGGCTCACTAATGAAAAACTGTTTTTT	CASGDRLTNEKLFF
.	.	TRBV4-1	TRBJ2-7	TGCGCCAGCAGCGCGGGACGAAGCTACGAGCAGTACTTC	CASSAGRSYEQYF
.	.	TRBV7-9	TRBJ1-1	TGTGCCAGCAGCTTAGTTGCGATTGGGGCAGGGAACACTGAAGCTTTCTTT	CASSLVAIGAGNTEAFF
.	.	TRBV19	TRBJ1-4	TGTGCCAGTAGTATTGGGCGGGGGGAATATGAAAAACTGTTTTTT	CASSIGRGEYEKLFF
.	.	TRBV27	TRBJ1-2	TGTGCCAGCACCTCATCGGGTCTTAACTATGGCTACACCTTC	CASTSSGLNYGYTF
.	.	TRBV27	TRBJ1-1	TGTGCCAGCAGGGGACTTAGTACGGCTGAAGCTTTCTTT	CASRGLSTAEAFF
.	.	TRBV14	TRBJ1-2	TGTGCCAGCAGCCAAGTACTCGGGGAGGAGGCTGGCTACACCTTC	CASSQVLGEEAGYTF
.	.	TRBV28	TRBJ1-1	TGTGCCAGCAGTTTAATGACAGTCGCAGGTGTAGCTTTCTTT	CASSLMTVAGVAFF
.	.	TRBV7-2	TRBJ2-7	TGTGCCAGCAGCTTAGCTCAGTTTTTCTACGAGCAGTACTTC	CASSLAQFFYEQYF
.	.	TRBV28	TRBJ2-7	TGTGCCAGCAGTCCCCGCCGCGGGCAAACCTACGAGCAGTACTTC	CASSPRRGQTYEQYF
.	once	TRBV12-3/TRBV12-4	TRBJ1-2	TGTGCCAGCAGCTGGAGTCTCTATGGCTACACCTTC	CASSWSLYGYTF
TRBD1	.	TRBV7-3	TRBJ1-1	TGTGCCAGCAGCCCTCATGGGGGACAGGAGAACACTGAAGCTTTCTTT	CASSPHGGQENTEAFF
.	.	TRBV13	TRBJ1-2	TGTGCCAGCAGCACTTGGGGAGGGGAAAATGGCTACACCTTC	CASSTWGGENGYTF
.	.	TRBV25-1	TRBJ1-2	TGTGCCAGCAGTGATTCGTGGGGGCGCGAGGTCAGCTACACCTTC	CASSDSWGREVSYTF
.	.	TRBV29-1	TRBJ2-1	TGCAGCACGATCGGGACTGACATTCCTCTAGCCAAGTTGTTCTTC	CSTIGTDIPLAKLFF
.	.	TRBV19	TRBJ1-2	TGTGCCAGTAGTAGGGGGGATAACTATGGCTACACCTTC	CASSRGDNYGYTF
.	.	TRBV5-1	TRBJ1-3	TGCGCCAGCAGCTTGCGTGGGCAGCAGAGCTCTGGAAACACCATATATTTT	CASSLRGQQSSGNTIYF